These T cell receptor beta chains were read from a single sample in a study of OX40 agonist ivuxolimab in advanced cancers. Repertoires were generated with immunoSEQ multiplex PCR, while TCRdb's copy carries only in-frame clones and drops some. This sample has under 85,000 clones, with roughly nine tenths found just once. The specimen was CD4+ or CD8+ T cells sorted from blood, collected in a trial of the OX40 agonist ivuxolimab. These TCRs come from an adult with an advanced solid tumor such as melanoma, head and neck, liver or kidney cancer. The CDR3 runs from the conserved cysteine through the conserved F or W. A D gene is named only where the DNA matches it firmly. A row's size may be missing; if present it is once, few, many or a size class.

d_gene	j_gene	abundance	v_gene	CDR3nt	CDR3aa
.	TRBJ2-7	once	TRBV7-8	TGTGCCAGCAGCTTAGAAGTCGGCCCGACCTACGAGCAGTACTTC	CASSLEVGPTYEQYF
.	TRBJ1-2	.	TRBV20-1	TGCAGTGCTAGGAAGATGTATGGCTACACCTTC	CSARKMYGYTF
.	TRBJ1-1	.	TRBV5-1	TGCGCCAGCAGCTCTAGCCCCGGGTTCCAGAACACTGAAGCTTTCTTT	CASSSSPGFQNTEAFF
.	TRBJ2-1	.	TRBV18	TGTGCCAGCTCCTACTCCGGGGGTTTGAGCTCCTACAATGAGCAGTTCTTC	CASSYSGGLSSYNEQFF
TRBD1	TRBJ2-3	.	TRBV2	TGTGCCAGCGGACAGGGGGCAGATACGCAGTATTTT	CASGQGADTQYF
.	TRBJ2-7	.	TRBV28	TGTGCCAGCAGTGTCCCCCGGGCAGGGACGTCTGGCTACGAGCAGTACTTC	CASSVPRAGTSGYEQYF
TRBD1	TRBJ1-6	.	TRBV5-6	TGTGCCAGCAGCACCGAGAGACAGGGTCCCTATAATTCACCCCTCCACTTT	CASSTERQGPYNSPLHF
TRBD2	TRBJ2-2	few	TRBV29-1	TGCAGCGTTGAAGATTCCAGCGGGAGGAACACCGGGGAGCTGTTTTTT	CSVEDSSGRNTGELFF
TRBD1	TRBJ2-6	.	TRBV7-6	TGTGCCAGCAGCTCGACGACAGGGGGTAACTCTGGGGCCAACGTCCTGACTTTC	CASSSTTGGNSGANVLTF
TRBD1	TRBJ2-7	.	TRBV15	TGTGCCACCAGCAGGGGACAGGGGGGCGTCTACGAGCAGTACTTC	CATSRGQGGVYEQYF
TRBD1	TRBJ1-6	.	TRBV6-5	TGTGCCAGCAGTTACAGTTTCGGGACAGGGATTTCACCCCTCCACTTT	CASSYSFGTGISPLHF
.	TRBJ2-5	.	TRBV11-3	TGTGCCAGCAGCCCTACCCAGAGGCGACAAGAGACCCAGTACTTC	CASSPTQRRQETQYF
TRBD1	TRBJ2-1	.	TRBV6-1	TGTGCCAGCAGTGAAATCTTAGGGGACAGGGGGGGGAATGAGCAGTTCTTC	CASSEILGDRGGNEQFF
.	TRBJ1-1	.	TRBV9	TGTGCCAGCAGCGTAGCGGGCAGCCACATAGGGATTAACACTGAAGCTTTCTTT	CASSVAGSHIGINTEAFF
TRBD2	TRBJ2-3	.	TRBV6-1	TGTGCCAGCAGTGAAGGGGGAGGGAGAGGTACGCAGTATTTT	CASSEGGGRGTQYF
TRBD2	TRBJ2-7	.	TRBV23-1	TGCGCCAGCAGTCAATCGCGGGGGTACGAGCAGTACTTC	CASSQSRGYEQYF
TRBD2	TRBJ2-5	.	TRBV6-5	TGTGCCAGCAGTTACTTTAGCGGGGGGGCAGGGGAGACCCAGTACTTC	CASSYFSGGAGETQYF
TRBD1	TRBJ2-1	.	TRBV7-9	TGTGCCAGCAGCTTAGATGGTAGACAGGGTGCTAACAATGAGCAGTTCTTC	CASSLDGRQGANNEQFF
TRBD2	TRBJ2-7	.	TRBV7-3	TGTGCCAGCGGGGGAGCGGGAGGCGTCGAGCAGTACTTC	CASGGAGGVEQYF
.	TRBJ1-1	.	TRBV6-6	TGTGCCAGCAGGACAGATTCGAACACTGAAGCTTTCTTT	CASRTDSNTEAFF
.	TRBJ2-7	.	TRBV5-1	TGCGCCAGCAGCCGGACGGGCCCACTTCACTACGAGCAGTACTTC	CASSRTGPLHYEQYF
.	TRBJ1-5	few	TRBV19	TGTGCCAGTAGAGTGGATAATCAGCCCCAGCATTTT	CASRVDNQPQHF
TRBD1	TRBJ1-2	.	TRBV9	TGTGCCAGCAGCTTACGGGACAGCGATAACTATGGCTACACCTTC	CASSLRDSDNYGYTF
.	TRBJ2-7	.	TRBV10-3	TGTGCCACAAGACAGGAACGCTACGAGCAGTACTTC	CATRQERYEQYF
TRBD2	TRBJ2-1	.	TRBV14	TGTGCCAGCAGCCAGACTAGCGGGAGTCGCAATGAGCAGTTCTTC	CASSQTSGSRNEQFF
TRBD1	TRBJ2-5	.	TRBV5-6	TGTGCCAGCAGCTTCTGGACAGGAGAAGAGACCCAGTACTTC	CASSFWTGEETQYF
.	TRBJ1-1	.	TRBV9	TGTGCCAGCAGCACCCCTCGGGGGAACACTGAAGCTTTCTTT	CASSTPRGNTEAFF
TRBD1	TRBJ1-2	.	TRBV10-3	TGTGCCATCAGTGAGTCCGGGGACAGGGAATCGCATGGCTACACCTTC	CAISESGDRESHGYTF
.	TRBJ2-3	once	TRBV15	TGTGCCACCAGCAGAGATGACCGGGGATCAGATACGCAGTATTTT	CATSRDDRGSDTQYF
.	TRBJ1-5	.	TRBV28	TGTGCCAGCAGCAGCCCAGGGGTTCAGCCCCAGCATTTT	CASSSPGVQPQHF
TRBD1	TRBJ1-6	few	TRBV6-5	TGTGCCAGCAGTGCCGACAGGGCCAATTCACCCCTCCACTTT	CASSADRANSPLHF
.	TRBJ1-2	.	TRBV6-4	TGTGCCAGCAGCCGGGGGGCTAACTATGGCTACACCTTC	CASSRGANYGYTF
.	TRBJ1-5	.	TRBV11-3	TGTGCCAGCAGCTTAGGGGGGCCCGGGGGTGATTTTTCCCAGCATTTT	CASSLGGPGGDFSQHF
.	TRBJ2-7	.	TRBV6-5	TGTGCCAGCAGTTACAAGGGGGGGACAGGCTACGAGCAGTACTTC	CASSYKGGTGYEQYF
TRBD2	TRBJ2-1	.	TRBV10-3	TGTGCCATCAAGGCGGGAGAGGGGAGGAATGAGCAGTTCTTC	CAIKAGEGRNEQFF
.	TRBJ1-5	.	TRBV7-2	TGTGCCAGCAGCCTAGACCTCAATCAGCCCCAGCATTTT	CASSLDLNQPQHF
.	TRBJ1-1	.	TRBV28	TGTGCCAGCAGTTTACCCCGGGCCACTGAAGCTTTCTTT	CASSLPRATEAFF
.	TRBJ2-1	once	TRBV28	TGTGCCAGCTTCGAGGCCACCGCCCTCAATGAGCAGTTCTTC	CASFEATALNEQFF
TRBD2	TRBJ2-7	once	TRBV28	TGTGCCAGCAGTTTGTTGGGGTTAGCGGGGGGGATCAGCTCCTACGAGCAGTACTTC	CASSLLGLAGGISSYEQYF
.	TRBJ2-2	.	TRBV7-2	TGTGCCAGCAGCTTAGCTGGGGGCGCAGCCACCGGGGAGCTGTTTTTT	CASSLAGGAATGELFF
.	TRBJ2-3	few	TRBV19	TGTGCCAGTAGTAGTTGGGGCAGGGTAGAGACAGATACGCAGTATTTT	CASSSWGRVETDTQYF
TRBD1	TRBJ1-3	.	TRBV5-5	TGTGCCAGCAGCCCAGGCAGGGGGACGGGGAGCTCTGGAAACACCATATATTTT	CASSPGRGTGSSGNTIYF
TRBD1	TRBJ1-2	.	TRBV28	TGTGCCAGCAGTACATCCGGGACAGGGCTTATCTATGGCTACACCTTC	CASSTSGTGLIYGYTF
TRBD1	TRBJ2-7	once	TRBV4-1	TGCGCCAGCAGCCAGGACAGGGCCTACGAGCAGTACTTC	CASSQDRAYEQYF
TRBD1	TRBJ2-2	.	TRBV6-1	TGTGCCAGCAGGGAACAGGGGGCGGCGAACACCGGGGAGCTGTTTTTT	CASREQGAANTGELFF
.	TRBJ1-5	.	TRBV2	TGTGCCACCGCAACGATCCAGGACAATCAGCCCCAGCATTTT	CATATIQDNQPQHF
.	TRBJ1-1	.	TRBV18	TGTGCCAGCTCCACAGGGCTTAGCACTGAAGCTTTCTTT	CASSTGLSTEAFF
TRBD1	TRBJ1-2	.	TRBV28	TGTGCCAGCAGTGGGACCGGGACAGGGAACTATGGCTACACCTTC	CASSGTGTGNYGYTF
.	TRBJ2-7	.	TRBV28	TGTGCCAGCAGGGGTAATCCTGCCTACGAGCAGTACTTC	CASRGNPAYEQYF
TRBD2	TRBJ2-5	once	TRBV6-1	TGTGCCAGCAGTGGGGGGAGGGCTCAAGAGACCCAGTACTTC	CASSGGRAQETQYF
TRBD1	TRBJ1-4	.	TRBV28	TGTGCCAGCAGTAGGGGACAGGTTAATAATGAAAAACTGTTTTTT	CASSRGQVNNEKLFF
.	TRBJ1-1	few	TRBV7-7	TGTGCCAGCAGCCTAGCTCCGAGCACTGAAGCTTTCTTT	CASSLAPSTEAFF
TRBD2	TRBJ2-1	.	TRBV19	TGTGCCACCGTCGGTAATAGCGGGTCCTCCTACAATGAGCAGTTCTTC	CATVGNSGSSYNEQFF
TRBD1	TRBJ1-1	once	TRBV27	TGTGCCAGCAGATTATCACAGGGGGCGACAGACACTGAAGCTTTCTTT	CASRLSQGATDTEAFF
TRBD2	TRBJ2-7	.	TRBV11-3	TGTGCCAGCAGCTTAGACGGGGGGGCCTTCGAGCAGTACTTC	CASSLDGGAFEQYF
TRBD1	TRBJ1-1	.	TRBV7-9	TGTGCCAGCAGCCCCCGGGACAGGGGGGGGGTTAACACTGAAGCTTTCTTT	CASSPRDRGGVNTEAFF
.	TRBJ2-7	.	TRBV7-9	TGTGCCAGCAGCACCCGGACACTGAGCTCCTACGAGCAGTACTTC	CASSTRTLSSYEQYF
TRBD1	TRBJ1-4	.	TRBV5-1	TGCGCCAGCAGCTCCTCCGGGACAGGGGTTGAAAAACTGTTTTTT	CASSSSGTGVEKLFF
TRBD1	TRBJ2-7	.	TRBV28	TGTGCCAGCAGTCCCATCGCCTGGACAGGGGCCTACGAGCAGTACTTC	CASSPIAWTGAYEQYF
.	TRBJ2-7	.	TRBV21-1	TGTGCCAGCACCCGGACCCGGGACAAGATTGACTACGAGCAGTACTTC	CASTRTRDKIDYEQYF